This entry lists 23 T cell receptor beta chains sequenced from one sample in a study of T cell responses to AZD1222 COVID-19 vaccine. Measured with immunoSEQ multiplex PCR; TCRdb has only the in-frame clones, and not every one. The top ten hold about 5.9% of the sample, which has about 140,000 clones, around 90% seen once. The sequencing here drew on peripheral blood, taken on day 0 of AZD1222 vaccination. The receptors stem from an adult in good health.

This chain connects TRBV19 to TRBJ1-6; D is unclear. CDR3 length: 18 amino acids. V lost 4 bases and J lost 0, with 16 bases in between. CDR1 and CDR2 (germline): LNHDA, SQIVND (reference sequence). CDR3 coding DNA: TGTGCCAGTAGTAGAAGTCTGTCGTCGAGCTCCTATAATTCACCCCTCCACTTT. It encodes CASSRSLSSSSYNSPLHF. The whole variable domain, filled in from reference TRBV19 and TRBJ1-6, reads DGGITQSPKYLFRKEGQNVTLSCEQNLNHDAMYWYRQDPGQGLRLIYYSQIVNDFQKGDIAEGYSVSREKKESFPLTVTSAQKNPTAFYLCASSRSLSSSSYNSPLHFGNGTRLTVT.

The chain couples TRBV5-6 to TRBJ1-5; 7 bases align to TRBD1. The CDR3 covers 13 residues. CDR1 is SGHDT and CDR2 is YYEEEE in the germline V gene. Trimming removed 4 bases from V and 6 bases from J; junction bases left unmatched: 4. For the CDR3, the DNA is TGTGCCAGCAGCCGGGACAGAAGTCAGCCCCAGCATTTT. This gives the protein CASSRDRSQPQHF. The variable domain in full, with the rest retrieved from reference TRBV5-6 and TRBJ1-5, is DAGVTQSPTHLIKTRGQQVTLRCSPKSGHDTVSWYQQALGQGPQFIFQYYEEEERQRGNFPDRFSGHQFPNYSSELNVNALLLGDSALYLCASSRDRSQPQHFGDGTRLSIL.

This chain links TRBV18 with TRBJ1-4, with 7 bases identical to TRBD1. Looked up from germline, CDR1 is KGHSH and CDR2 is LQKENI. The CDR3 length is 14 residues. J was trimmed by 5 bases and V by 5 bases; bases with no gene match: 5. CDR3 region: CASSAGQLNEKLFF. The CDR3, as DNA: TGTGCCAGCTCAGCGGGACAGCTAAATGAAAAACTGTTTTTT.

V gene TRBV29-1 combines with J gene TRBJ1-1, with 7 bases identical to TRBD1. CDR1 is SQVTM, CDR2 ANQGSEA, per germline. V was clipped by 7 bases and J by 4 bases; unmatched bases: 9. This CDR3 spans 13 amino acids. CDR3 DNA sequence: TGCAGCGGCAAACAGGGGTTCAGCACTGAAGCTTTCTTT. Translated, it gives CSGKQGFSTEAFF.

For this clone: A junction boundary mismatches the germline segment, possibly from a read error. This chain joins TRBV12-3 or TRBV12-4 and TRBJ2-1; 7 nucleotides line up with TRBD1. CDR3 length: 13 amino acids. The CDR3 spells CASSLGQVAEQFF. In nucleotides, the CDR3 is TGTGCCAGCAGCTTAGGACAGGTTGCTGAGCAGTTCTTC.

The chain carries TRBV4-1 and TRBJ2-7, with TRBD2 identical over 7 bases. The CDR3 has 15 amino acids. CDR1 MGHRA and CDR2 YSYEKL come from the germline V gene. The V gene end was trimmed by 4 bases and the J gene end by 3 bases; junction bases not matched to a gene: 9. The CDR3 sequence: CASSPLGGGNYEQYF. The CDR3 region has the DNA TGCGCCAGCAGCCCCTTGGGGGGAGGGAACTACGAGCAGTACTTC.

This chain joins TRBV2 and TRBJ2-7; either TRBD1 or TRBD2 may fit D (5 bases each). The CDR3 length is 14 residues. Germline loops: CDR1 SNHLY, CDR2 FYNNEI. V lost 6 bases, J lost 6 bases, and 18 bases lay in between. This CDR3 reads CASSAGDGYGEQYF. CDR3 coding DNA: TGTGCCAGCAGCGCCGGGGACGGCTATGGCGAGCAGTACTTC.

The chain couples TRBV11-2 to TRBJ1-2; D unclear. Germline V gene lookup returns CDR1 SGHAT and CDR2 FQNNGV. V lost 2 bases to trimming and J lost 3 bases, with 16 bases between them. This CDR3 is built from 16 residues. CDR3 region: CASSLIERDNYYGYTF. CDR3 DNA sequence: TGTGCCAGCAGCTTAATTGAACGCGATAATTACTATGGCTACACCTTC. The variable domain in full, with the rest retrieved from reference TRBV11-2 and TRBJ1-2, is EAGVAQSPRYKIIEKRQSVAFWCNPISGHATLYWYQQILGQGPKLLIQFQNNGVVDDSQLPKDRFSAERLKGVDSTLKIQPAKLEDSAVYLCASSLIERDNYYGYTFGSGTRLTVV.

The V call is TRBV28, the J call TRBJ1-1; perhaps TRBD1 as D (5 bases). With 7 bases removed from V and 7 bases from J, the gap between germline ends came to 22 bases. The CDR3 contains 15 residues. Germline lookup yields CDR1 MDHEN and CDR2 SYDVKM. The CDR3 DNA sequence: TGTGCCAGCACCGAGCCGAGAGGGGCGGGGATTGAAGCTTTCTTT. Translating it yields CASTEPRGAGIEAFF.

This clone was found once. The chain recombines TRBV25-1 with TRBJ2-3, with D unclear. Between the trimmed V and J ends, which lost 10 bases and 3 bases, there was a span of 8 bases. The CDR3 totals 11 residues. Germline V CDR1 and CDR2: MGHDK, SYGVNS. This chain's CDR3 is CATGMTDTQYF. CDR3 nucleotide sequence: TGTGCCACCGGCATGACAGATACGCAGTATTTT.

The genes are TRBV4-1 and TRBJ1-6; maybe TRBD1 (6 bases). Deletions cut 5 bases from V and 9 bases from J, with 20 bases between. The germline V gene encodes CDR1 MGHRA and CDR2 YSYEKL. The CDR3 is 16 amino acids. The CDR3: CASSFIQGSGGSPLHF. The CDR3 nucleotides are TGCGCCAGCAGCTTTATACAGGGATCGGGAGGTTCACCCCTCCACTTT.

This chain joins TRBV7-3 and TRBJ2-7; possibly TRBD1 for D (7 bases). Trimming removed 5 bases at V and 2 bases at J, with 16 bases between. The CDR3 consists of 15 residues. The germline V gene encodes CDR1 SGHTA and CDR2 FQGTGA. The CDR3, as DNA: TGTGCCAGCAGCCAAGGTGCAGGGGGGACCTACGAGCAGTACTTC. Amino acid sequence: CASSQGAGGTYEQYF.

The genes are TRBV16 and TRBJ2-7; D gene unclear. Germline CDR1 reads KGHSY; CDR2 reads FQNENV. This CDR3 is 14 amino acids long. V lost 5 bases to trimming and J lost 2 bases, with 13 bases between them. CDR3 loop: CASSNPFGAYEQYF. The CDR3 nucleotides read TGTGCCAGCAGCAACCCTTTTGGTGCCTACGAGCAGTACTTC.

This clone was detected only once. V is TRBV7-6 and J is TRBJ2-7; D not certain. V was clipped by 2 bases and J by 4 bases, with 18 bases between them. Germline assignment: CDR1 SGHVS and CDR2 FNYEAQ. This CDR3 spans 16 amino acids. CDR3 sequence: CASSLLSPESTYEQYF. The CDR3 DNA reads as TGTGCCAGCAGCTTACTGTCACCCGAATCGACGTACGAGCAGTACTTC. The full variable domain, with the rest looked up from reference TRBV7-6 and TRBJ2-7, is GAGVSQSPRYKVTKRGQDVALRCDPISGHVSLYWYRQALGQGPEFLTYFNYEAQQDKSGLPNDRFSAERPEGSISTLTIQRTEQRDSAMYRCASSLLSPESTYEQYFGPGTRLTVT.

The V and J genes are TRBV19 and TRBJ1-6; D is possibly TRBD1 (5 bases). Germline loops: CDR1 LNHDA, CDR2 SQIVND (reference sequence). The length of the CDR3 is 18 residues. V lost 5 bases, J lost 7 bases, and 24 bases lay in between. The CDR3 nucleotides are TGTGCCAGTAGTCCAGGGCCCCCGCGGGGGAAGCGAAATTCACCCCTCCACTTT. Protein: CASSPGPPRGKRNSPLHF. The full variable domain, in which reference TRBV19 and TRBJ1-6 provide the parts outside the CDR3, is DGGITQSPKYLFRKEGQNVTLSCEQNLNHDAMYWYRQDPGQGLRLIYYSQIVNDFQKGDIAEGYSVSREKKESFPLTVTSAQKNPTAFYLCASSPGPPRGKRNSPLHFGNGTRLTVT.

For the CDR3, the DNA is TGTGCCACCAGGTTACTAGCAGCTTACAATGAGCAGTTCTTC. It specifies CATRLLAAYNEQFF. The V gene is TRBV19, the J gene TRBJ2-1; D possibly corresponds to TRBD2 (6 bases). V was clipped by 10 bases and J by 4 bases, with 17 bases between them. CDR1 and CDR2 (germline): LNHDA, SQIVND (reference sequence). The CDR3 consists of 14 residues.

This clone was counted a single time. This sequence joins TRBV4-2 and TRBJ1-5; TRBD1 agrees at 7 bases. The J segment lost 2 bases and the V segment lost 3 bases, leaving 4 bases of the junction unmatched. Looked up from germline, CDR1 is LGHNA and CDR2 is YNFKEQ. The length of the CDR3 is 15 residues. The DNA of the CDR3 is TGTGCCAGCAGCCAGGGGGGACAGCGCAATCAGCCCCAGCATTTT. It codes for CASSQGGQRNQPQHF.

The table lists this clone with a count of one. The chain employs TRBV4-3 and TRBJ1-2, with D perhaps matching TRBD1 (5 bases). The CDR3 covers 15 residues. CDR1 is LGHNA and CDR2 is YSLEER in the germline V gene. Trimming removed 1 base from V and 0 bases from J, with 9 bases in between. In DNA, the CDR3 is TGCGCCAGCAGCCAAGTCCCAGGGTCTAACTATGGCTACACCTTC. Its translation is CASSQVPGSNYGYTF.

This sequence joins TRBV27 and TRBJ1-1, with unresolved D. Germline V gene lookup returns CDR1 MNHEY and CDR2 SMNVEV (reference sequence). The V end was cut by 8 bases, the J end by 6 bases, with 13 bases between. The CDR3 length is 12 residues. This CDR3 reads CASSPLGAEAFF. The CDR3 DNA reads TGTGCCAGCTCTCCCCTTGGGGCTGAAGCTTTCTTT.

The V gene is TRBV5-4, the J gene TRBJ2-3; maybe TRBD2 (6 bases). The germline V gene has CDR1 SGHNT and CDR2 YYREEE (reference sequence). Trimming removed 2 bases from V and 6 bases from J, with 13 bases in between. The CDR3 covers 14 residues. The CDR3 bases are TGTGCCAGCAGCTTACGTGGGGGGTTGGATACGCAGTATTTT. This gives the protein CASSLRGGLDTQYF.

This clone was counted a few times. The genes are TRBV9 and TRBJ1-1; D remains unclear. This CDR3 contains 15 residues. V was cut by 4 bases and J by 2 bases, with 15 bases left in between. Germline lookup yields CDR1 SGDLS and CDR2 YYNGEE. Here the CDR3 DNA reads TGTGCCAGCAGCCGGAGGTCAGGAATAAACACTGAAGCTTTCTTT. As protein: CASSRRSGINTEAFF.

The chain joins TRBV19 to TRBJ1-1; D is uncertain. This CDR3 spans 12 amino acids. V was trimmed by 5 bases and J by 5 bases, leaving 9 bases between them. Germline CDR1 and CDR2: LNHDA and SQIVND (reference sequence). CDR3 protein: CASSFQMTEAFF. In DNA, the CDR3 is TGTGCCAGTAGTTTCCAGATGACTGAAGCTTTCTTT.

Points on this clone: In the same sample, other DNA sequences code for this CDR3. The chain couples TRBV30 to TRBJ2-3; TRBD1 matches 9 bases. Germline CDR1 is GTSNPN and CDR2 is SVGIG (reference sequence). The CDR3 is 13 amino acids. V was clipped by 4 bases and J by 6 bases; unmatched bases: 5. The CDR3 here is CAWNRGLMDTQYF. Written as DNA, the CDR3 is TGTGCCTGGAACAGGGGGCTCATGGATACGCAGTATTTT.